The 3 T cell receptor beta chains below come from one sample, sequenced in a study of blood T cell repertoires in COVID-19. The repertoire was sequenced with immunoSEQ multiplex PCR; TCRdb's copy has only in-frame clones and lacks some. Among over 200,000 clones listed, 75% to 90% were seen once. What was sequenced was peripheral blood. These receptors came from a human donor in a cohort sampled during active COVID-19.

The V and J genes are TRBV21-1 and TRBJ2-7; the table calls TRBD1, which could not be checked here. TRBV21-1 is reported as a pseudogene. CDR3 length: 16 residues. In nucleotides, the CDR3 is TGTGCCAGCAGCATCGGGCCACAGGGGGTGTTCTACGAGCAGTACTTC. Translated: CASSIGPQGVFYEQYF.

V and J are TRBV28 and TRBJ2-5, with 10 bases that match TRBD2. The CDR3 is made up of 15 amino acids. Trimming at V came to 2 bases and at J to 2 bases, leaving 2 bases not matched to a gene. In germline, CDR1 is MDHEN, CDR2 SYDVKM. CDR3 residues: CASSLPAGGQETQYF. In DNA, the CDR3 is TGTGCCAGCAGTTTACCAGCGGGAGGGCAAGAGACCCAGTACTTC.

This chain connects TRBV4-3 to TRBJ2-4, with D unresolved. This CDR3 is built from 14 residues. V dropped 1 base and J dropped 11 bases, with 15 bases sitting between them. The germline V gene has CDR1 LGHNA and CDR2 YSLEER. The CDR3 nucleotides are TGCGCCAGCAGCCAAGGATCCGGGTCGACCGTTCAGTACTTC. Protein: CASSQGSGSTVQYF.